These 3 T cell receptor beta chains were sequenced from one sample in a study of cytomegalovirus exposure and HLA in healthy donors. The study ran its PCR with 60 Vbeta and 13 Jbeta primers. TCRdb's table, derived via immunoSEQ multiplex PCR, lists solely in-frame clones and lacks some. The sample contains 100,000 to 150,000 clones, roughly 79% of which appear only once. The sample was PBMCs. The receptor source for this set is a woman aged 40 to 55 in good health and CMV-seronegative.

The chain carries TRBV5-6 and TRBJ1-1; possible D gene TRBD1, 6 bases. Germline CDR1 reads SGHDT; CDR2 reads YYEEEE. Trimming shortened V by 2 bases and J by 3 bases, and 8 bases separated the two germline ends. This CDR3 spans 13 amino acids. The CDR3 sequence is CASSFRGYTEAFF. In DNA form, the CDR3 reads TGTGCCAGCAGCTTCAGGGGATACACTGAAGCTTTCTTT.

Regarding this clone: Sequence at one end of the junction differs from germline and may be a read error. Here the CDR3 reads CASSLGKGVKKLFF. CDR3 bases: TGTGCCAGCAGCCTAGGGAAAGGGGTGAAAAAACTGTTTTTT. The chain recombines TRBV13 with TRBJ1-4; D perhaps matches TRBD1 (5 bases). The germline gives CDR1 PRHDT, CDR2 FYEKMQ (reference sequence). CDR3 length: 14 residues.

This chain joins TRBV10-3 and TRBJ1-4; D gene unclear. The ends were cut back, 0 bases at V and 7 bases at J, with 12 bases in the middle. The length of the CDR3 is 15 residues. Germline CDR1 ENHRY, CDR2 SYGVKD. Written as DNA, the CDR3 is TGTGCCATCAGTGAGTCCGGCGGGGATAGTGAAAAACTGTTTTTT. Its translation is CAISESGGDSEKLFF.